The 29 T cell receptor beta chains presented below share a single source sample, sequenced in a study of T cell repertoires in cytomegalovirus infection. TCRdb re-called the reads with MiXCR, one entry per CDR3 protein. The sample includes 85,000 to 130,000 distinct CDR3 sequences, more than 20% of them seen just once. Sequencing was done on a sample of CD8+ T cells from PBMCs. The source of these receptors is a human donor in good health (CMV status not recorded). Some clones in this sample may be carry-over from other donors' samples.

The sample holds many counts of this clonotype. The chain carries TRBV7-2 and TRBJ2-5; the match to TRBD2 covers 11 bases. J lost 1 base, V lost 3 bases, and 4 bases had no gene match. The germline V gene has CDR1 SGHTA and CDR2 FQGNSA. The CDR3 is made up of 16 amino acids. CDR3 region: CASSFSGGDSQETQYF. The DNA of the CDR3 is TGTGCCAGCAGCTTTAGCGGGGGGGATAGCCAAGAGACCCAGTACTTC.

The rearrangement joins TRBV4-3 to TRBJ2-7, with D perhaps TRBD1 (7 bases). V lost 4 bases to trimming and J lost 3 bases, with 13 bases between them. Germline values: CDR1 LGHNA, CDR2 YSLEER. This CDR3 is built from 14 residues. CDR3 sequence reads: CASSRGDSGYEQYF. The CDR3 nucleotides are TGCGCCAGCAGCCGGGGGGACAGTGGCTACGAGCAGTACTTC.

The chain recombines TRBV27 with TRBJ2-2; no reliable D call. Germline V CDR1 and CDR2: MNHEY, SMNVEV (reference sequence). V dropped 4 bases and J dropped 0 bases, with 6 bases sitting between them. This CDR3 is 14 amino acids long. As DNA, the CDR3 is TGTGCCAGCAGTTCCCTCACGAACACCGGGGAGCTGTTTTTT. Its translation is CASSSLTNTGELFF.

This chain links TRBV20-1 with TRBJ2-4; the D is unclear. CDR1 and CDR2 (germline): DFQATT, SNEGSKA (reference sequence). The CDR3 is 17 residues long. Trimming shortened V by 0 bases and J by 0 bases, and 15 bases separated the two germline ends. CDR3 nucleotide sequence: TGCAGTGCTAGAGATCTTTTCCGAGGAGTAGCCAAAAACATTCAGTACTTC. Amino acid sequence: CSARDLFRGVAKNIQYF.

The CDR3 spells CASSEWVGSDYEQYF. CDR3 nucleotide sequence: TGTGCCAGCAGTGAATGGGTCGGGTCAGACTACGAGCAGTACTTC. V is TRBV2 and J is TRBJ2-7; D call uncertain. Germline V CDR1 and CDR2: SNHLY, FYNNEI. Trimming cost V 2 bases and J 3 bases, with 14 bases left between them. CDR3 length equals 15 residues. The complete variable domain, with remaining parts taken from reference TRBV2 and TRBJ2-7, reads EPEVTQTPSHQVTQMGQEVILRCVPISNHLYFYWYRQILGQKVEFLVSFYNNEISEKSEIFDDQFSVERPDGSNFTLKIRSTKLEDSAMYFCASSEWVGSDYEQYFGPGTRLTVT.

V usage is TRBV6-2 or TRBV6-3 and J usage is TRBJ2-7; the D is unclear. The CDR3 sequence is 11 residues long. Germline CDR1 is MNHEY and CDR2 is SVGEGT. V was cut by 3 bases and J by 6 bases, with 6 bases left in between. CDR3 sequence: CASSYVTEQYF. CDR3 DNA sequence: TGTGCCAGCAGTTATGTTACCGAGCAGTACTTC.

This clonotype was seen a single time. Compared with germline, one end of the junction differs, possibly owing to a read error. The gene calls are TRBV7-6 and TRBJ2-1; tentatively, D is TRBD1 (6 bases). The CDR3 spans 12 residues. Per the germline V gene, CDR1 is SGHVS and CDR2 is FNYEAQ. The CDR3 DNA is TGTGCCAGCAGCTTAAGGGGGAATGAGCACTTCTTC. Protein: CASSLRGNEHFF.

This clonotype was observed many times. The CDR3 bases are TGTGCTAGTGGTCCTGATACGGCAGCGATTTACAATGAGCAGTTCTTC. Translated: CASGPDTAAIYNEQFF. The chain joins TRBV12-5 to TRBJ2-1; D is ambiguous. Looked up from germline, CDR1 is LGHNT and CDR2 is FRNRAP. The CDR3 contains 16 residues. The germline V and J ends were trimmed by 5 bases and 4 bases, with 18 bases remaining between them. The full variable domain, completed using reference TRBV12-5 and TRBJ2-1, is DARVTQTPRHKVTEMGQEVTMRCQPILGHNTVFWYRQTMMQGLELLAYFRNRAPLDDSGMPKDRFSAEMPDATLATLKIQPSEPRDSAVYFCASGPDTAAIYNEQFFGPGTRLTVL.

There are many counts of this clonotype. The J gene is TRBJ2-7, the V gene TRBV7-8, with 11 positions matching TRBD2. With 1 base clipped from V and 5 bases from J, the junction kept 4 bases outside the gene matches. This CDR3 is 15 amino acids long. CDR1 and CDR2 from the germline V gene are SGHVS and FQNEAQ. The CDR3: CASSLELAGGHEQYF. Here the CDR3 DNA reads TGTGCCAGCAGCTTAGAGCTAGCGGGGGGTCACGAGCAGTACTTC.

This clonotype has a handful of counts. This chain links TRBV5-6 with TRBJ2-7; 13 bases are shared with TRBD2. CDR3 length equals 14 residues. Germline V gene data show CDR1 as SGHDT and CDR2 as YYEEEE. V shed 2 bases, J shed 5 bases, and the junction held 1 base outside the gene matches. CDR3 sequence: CASSFGTSGNEQYF. CDR3 DNA: TGTGCCAGCAGCTTCGGGACTAGCGGGAACGAGCAGTACTTC.

This chain links TRBV19 with TRBJ2-1, with D perhaps matching TRBD1 (5 bases). There are 13 residues in the CDR3. Trimming shortened V by 6 bases and J by 8 bases, and 14 bases separated the two germline ends. Germline loops: CDR1 LNHDA, CDR2 SQIVND (reference sequence). CDR3 nucleotide sequence: TGTGCCAGTAGCATCAGGGCGTGGGATGAGCAGTTCTTC. This codes for CASSIRAWDEQFF.

The chain's CDR3 is CASSYLAGDYEQYF. The CDR3 region has the DNA TGTGCCAGCAGTTATTTGGCAGGGGACTACGAGCAGTACTTC. V is TRBV6-2 or TRBV6-3 and J is TRBJ2-7; D is possibly TRBD1 (6 bases). Trimming stripped 3 bases from V and 3 bases from J, with 12 bases between. The CDR3 spans 14 residues. Germline CDR1 is MNHEY and CDR2 is SVGEGT.

The genes are TRBV12-3 or TRBV12-4 and TRBJ1-6; no clear D. Deletions cut 8 bases from V and 5 bases from J, with 13 bases between. The CDR3 contains 14 residues. CDR3 loop: CASGLAANNSPLHF. CDR3 DNA: TGTGCCAGCGGTCTGGCAGCTAATAATTCACCCCTCCACTTT.

This clonotype has a handful of counts. This chain joins TRBV27 and TRBJ1-2, with D maybe TRBD1 (5 bases). CDR3 length: 14 residues. Trimming pared 5 bases from V and 4 bases from J, leaving 14 bases between. Per the germline V gene, CDR1 is MNHEY and CDR2 is SMNVEV (reference sequence). The CDR3 nucleotides read TGTGCCAGCAGTCCCCCCGGGGCGAGCTATGGCTACACCTTC. Its protein is CASSPPGASYGYTF.

This clonotype has a count of ten or more. The CDR3: CASSLGNNQPQHF. CDR3 nucleotide sequence: TGTGCCAGCAGCCTAGGCAACAATCAGCCCCAGCATTTT. This chain connects TRBV7-2 to TRBJ1-5; no firm D call. V lost 5 bases and J 3 bases, leaving 8 bases between the germline ends. The CDR3 runs 13 residues. Per the germline V gene, CDR1 is SGHTA and CDR2 is FQGNSA.

This clonotype was seen more than once but under ten times. The chain combines TRBV4-2 with TRBJ1-1; the D gene is possibly TRBD1 (5 bases). Per germline, CDR1 LGHNA and CDR2 YNFKEQ. V was cut by 1 base and J by 2 bases, with 11 bases left in between. The CDR3 totals 15 residues. The CDR3 loop reads CASSQGATGNTEAFF. DNA of the CDR3: TGTGCCAGCAGCCAAGGAGCAACAGGTAACACTGAAGCTTTCTTT.

A single count supports this clonotype. This chain connects TRBV27 to TRBJ1-6; D unresolved. The CDR3 extends over 15 amino acids. CDR1 and CDR2 (germline): MNHEY, SMNVEV (reference sequence). V lost 5 bases, J lost 2 bases, and 10 bases lay in between. This CDR3 reads CASSDAGAYNSPLHF. CDR3 DNA sequence: TGTGCCAGCAGTGACGCCGGGGCCTATAATTCACCCCTCCACTTT.

This clonotype was found a few times. J is TRBJ2-3 and V is TRBV28; possibly TRBD1 or TRBD2 for D (5 bases each). Between the trimmed V and J ends, which lost 7 bases and 3 bases, there was a span of 11 bases. Germline CDR1 is MDHEN and CDR2 is SYDVKM. This CDR3 spans 13 amino acids. CDR3 loop: CASNLGVTDTQYF. Written as DNA, the CDR3 is TGTGCCAGCAATTTGGGGGTAACAGATACGCAGTATTTT.

The chain is built from TRBV28 and TRBJ1-6; no definite D call. The V and J ends lost 5 bases and 9 bases respectively, with 17 bases between them. Per the germline V gene, CDR1 is MDHEN and CDR2 is SYDVKM. This CDR3 has 15 residues. The CDR3, as DNA: TGTGCCAGCAGTATACAAGACGGGCGTGGTTCACCCCTCCACTTT. It is translated as CASSIQDGRGSPLHF.

The V gene is TRBV20-1, the J gene TRBJ2-2; D is ambiguous. This CDR3 spans 13 amino acids. Trimming removed 3 bases from V and 4 bases from J, with 9 bases in between. Germline V CDR1 and CDR2: DFQATT, SNEGSKA (reference sequence). This CDR3 is CSARSPVTGELFF. Here the CDR3 DNA reads TGCAGTGCTAGGAGCCCCGTCACCGGGGAGCTGTTTTTT.

This clonotype was observed a few times. This sequence joins TRBV6-2 or TRBV6-3 and TRBJ2-5; TRBD1 or TRBD2 may be the D gene (5 bases each). With 2 bases removed from V and 1 base from J, the gap between germline ends came to 8 bases. In germline, CDR1 is MNHEY, CDR2 SVGEGT. The CDR3 is 14 residues long. The CDR3 loop reads CASSYGTGQETQYF. In DNA form, the CDR3 reads TGTGCCAGCAGTTACGGGACGGGCCAAGAGACCCAGTACTTC.

The rearrangement joins TRBV6-2 or TRBV6-3 to TRBJ2-3; D is unresolved. Germline values: CDR1 MNHEY, CDR2 SVGEGT. Trimming took 4 bases from V and 5 from J, leaving 7 bases between them. The CDR3 is made up of 12 amino acids. CDR3 nucleotides: TGTGCCAGCAGTTCAGTAGGAGATACGCAGTATTTT. Translating gives CASSSVGDTQYF.

The gene calls are TRBV12-3 or TRBV12-4 and TRBJ1-2; D perhaps matches TRBD1 (5 bases). The CDR3 loop spans 12 amino acids. The germline V and J ends were trimmed by 10 bases and 7 bases, with 16 bases remaining between them. CDR3 sequence: CATTPEGTGYTF. CDR3 nucleotides: TGTGCCACCACCCCGGAGGGGACTGGCTACACCTTC.

The chain couples TRBV4-3 to TRBJ1-1; no clear D gene. The CDR3 runs to 14 residues. Trimming shortened V by 0 bases and J by 1 base, and 6 bases separated the two germline ends. Per germline, CDR1 LGHNA and CDR2 YSLEER. The CDR3 here is CASSQDFANTEAFF. CDR3 in DNA: TGCGCCAGCAGCCAAGATTTCGCGAACACTGAAGCTTTCTTT.

In this sample, this clonotype turned up many times. V gene TRBV7-9 combines with J gene TRBJ2-3; D is uncertain. Trimming took 8 bases from V and 1 from J, leaving 7 bases between them. CDR3 length: 12 residues. Germline CDR1 SEHNR, CDR2 FQNEAQ (reference sequence). The CDR3 coding sequence is TGTGCCAGCTCCGACGGCACAGATACGCAGTATTTT. Residues: CASSDGTDTQYF.

This clonotype was seen at least ten times. The chain has TRBV12-3 or TRBV12-4 and TRBJ1-2; 10 bases match TRBD1. There are 16 residues in the CDR3. V trimming: 3 bases; J trimming: 2 bases; junction bases outside the gene matches: 6. As DNA, the CDR3 is TGTGCCAGCAGTTTCGGACAGGGGGACAGGAACTATGGCTACACCTTC. Protein: CASSFGQGDRNYGYTF.

The V gene is TRBV6-6, the J gene TRBJ1-1; 7 nucleotides match TRBD1. The CDR3 spans 17 residues. Germline CDR1 MNHNY, CDR2 SVGAGI (reference sequence). V lost 2 bases, J lost 1 base, and 10 bases stayed unmatched. CDR3 sequence reads: CASSYVPADRSNTEAFF. The DNA of the CDR3 is TGTGCCAGCAGTTACGTTCCCGCGGACAGGTCGAACACTGAAGCTTTCTTT.

This clonotype was counted at least ten times. J is TRBJ1-2 and V is TRBV5-5; TRBD1 matches 10 bases. Germline lookup yields CDR1 SGHKS and CDR2 YYEKEE (reference sequence). Losses at the gene ends were 4 bases for V and 8 bases for J; bases not matched to a gene: 5. The CDR3 is made up of 13 amino acids. Here the CDR3 reads CASSTTGGEGYTF. Here the CDR3 DNA reads TGTGCCAGCAGCACGACAGGGGGCGAGGGCTACACCTTC.

The rearrangement links TRBV29-1 to TRBJ2-1; D might be TRBD2 (5 bases). The CDR3 is 12 residues long. CDR1 and CDR2 from the germline V gene are SQVTM and ANQGSEA. Trimming pared 4 bases from V and 7 bases from J, leaving 11 bases between. The CDR3 is CSVVLGRNEQFF. CDR3 in DNA: TGCAGCGTTGTACTAGGTAGGAATGAGCAGTTCTTC.